This T cell receptor beta chain was recovered during a study of cytomegalovirus exposure and HLA in healthy donors. PCR amplification relied on 60 Vbeta primers (plus 13 Jbeta primers). Produced via immunoSEQ multiplex PCR; TCRdb's table is partial and in-frame only. The sample consists of about 96,000 clones, under 80% of them appearing once. The CDR3 length is 13 residues. Germline V gene lookup returns CDR1 SEHNR and CDR2 FQNEAQ (reference sequence). Study-wide findings and caveats: Reports described diagnosis of cytomegalovirus status by the classifier as highly specific and sensitive. Of the V segments, some could not be distinguished, including TRBV6-2 and TRBV6-3, and were excluded.

As to this clone: The antigen remains undetermined. The junction differs from germline at one of its ends, possibly a read error.

The donors, nominally healthy at sampling, likely had unrecorded immune exposures. J is TRBJ1-2 and V is TRBV7-9; 7 nucleotides match TRBD1. What was sequenced was PBMCs. This clonotype was obtained from a man aged 50 to 60 in good health and CMV-seropositive. The CDR3 is CASGSQGSYGYPF. CDR3 DNA: TGTGCCAGCGGATCACAGGGGTCCTATGGCTACCCCTTC.